The source of this T cell receptor (beta chain) is a study of blood T cell repertoires in COVID-19. Background on the study: COVID-19 samples collected from the United States, Italy and Spain covered acute and convalescent phases.

Sequenced by immunoSEQ multiplex PCR; TCRdb stores in-frame clones only, minus some. Of about 200,000 clones in the sample, around 82% are singletons; the top ten hold 7% to 9%. This clone was counted between two and nine times. The V end lost 0 bases, the J end lost 1 base, and 14 bases lay between the germline ends. Per the germline V gene, CDR1 is KGHSH and CDR2 is LQKENI. This CDR3 is 17 amino acids long. Participant ages covered about 18 to 89 years across about 25 US areas. The rearrangement links TRBV18 to TRBJ2-3, with D possibly being TRBD1 (6 bases). Sequencing input: PBMCs or T cells enriched from blood (not recorded which). This TCR was recovered from a man aged 40-55 years who had recovered from COVID-19. The CDR3 sequence is CASSPPREQGRTDTQYF. CDR3 sequence (DNA): TGTGCCAGCTCACCACCTCGGGAACAGGGCCGCACAGATACGCAGTATTTT.